This T cell receptor beta chain derives from a study of shared clonotypes between healthy human individuals (dated by TCRdb to about 2020). Context from the whole study: The cohort comprised a couple of women and a few men aged 18 to 49 years. For each donor, CD4 naive and CD4 memory were each given three plates, CD8 naive was given two plates, and CD8 memory was given one plate. The study deeply sequenced blood TCR repertoires of five healthy adults to estimate repertoire size and the extent of clonotype sharing between individuals. Different laboratories and diverse techniques were used to prepare libraries and sequence TCR repertoires, to increase sequencing depth and limit assay-specific biases. Leukapheresis yielded between about 0.8 and 9.5 billion PBMCs per donor.

This clone was seen at least ten times. Its recognized antigen is unknown. Per-base quality was not reported, and no clone a single base away is much larger than it. The same CDR3 also results from other DNA sequences found in this sample. The paper's findings and limits, for the study overall: Sampling was restricted to blood, and TCR repertoires in tissues likely differ from the TCR repertoires found in blood. Naive subsets generally had larger estimated clonotype richness than memory subsets did. When four donors were compared, the shared fraction of clonotypes was 5% to 6.5% for naive CD4, approximately 3.3% for naive CD8, 2% to 2.5% for memory CD4, and 0.35% to 0.4% for memory CD8. The small number of donors limited the genetic and exposure-history diversity represented. Pairwise subsampling led to the expectation that sequencing depth would affect the degree of clonotype sharing among donors. Clonotypes shared by all four sorted-subset donors showed higher generation probabilities than non-shared clonotypes. Incomplete sequencing was indicated by rarefaction of sorted-subset datasets, despite the large sequencing depth.

For the CD8 naive samples, CD45RO-negative cells were positively selected for CCR7, yielding a CD45RA+CCR7+ population from which TemRA cells were excluded. The donors were healthy, HIV-negative adults who had no recently reported acute infections or vaccinations. Only Caucasian adults living in Nashville, Tennessee, USA were represented among the donors. Blood was obtained by leukapheresis, after which PBMCs were separated by Ficoll-Histopaque density gradient centrifugation and cryopreserved in liquid nitrogen vapor phase. Analytical flow cytometry was used to check the purity and quantity of each magnetically sorted T cell population. Each sorted fraction had its genomic DNA isolated and then quantified by UV absorbance on a Nanodrop 2000c. Using the deep immunoSEQ assay, multiplex PCR amplified TCR CDR3 regions from genomic DNA. For each cell subset, the extracted genomic DNA was distributed evenly across all wells of several immunoSEQ 96-well plates, and each plate served as one replicate. For sorted subsets, 200 ng of genomic DNA, equivalent to 25,000 to 30,000 T cell genomes, went into each replicate PCR. Purified libraries were measured with a Qubit 3.0 fluorometer, size-checked on a Bioanalyzer 2100, and measured again with the KAPA Library Quantification kit. Every immunoSEQ 96-well plate was sequenced on a dedicated single-read 150-cycle Illumina NextSeq 550 flow cell. On the study's bioinformatics: The immunoSEQ output contained only junctional sequences without quality scores, so filtering could not match that applied to full-length reads. To assign V/J genes and CDR3, sequences were annotated against IMGT germline references using PyIR, a Python wrapper for IgBLAST v1.9. Reads were removed for weak V/J assignments (E-value above 1e-6), missing CDR3, stop codons, out-of-frame junctions, or ambiguous translated residues. V3J clonotypes were defined as sequences sharing the same inferred V gene, J gene, and CDR3 amino acid sequence. Percentage overlap between repertoires was calculated by dividing the number of shared unique clonotypes by the size of the smaller repertoire. Richness of each repertoire was evaluated using RTK rarefaction, the Chao1 estimator, and Recon v2.1 estimates of unobserved clonotypes. OLGA was used to compute generation probabilities for all TCRbeta clonotypes that the gDNA method yielded from four donors. This is the immuneACCESS table as TCRdb keeps it, with only in-frame sequences that have V and J called. A part of the clones is gone; compared with another copy, unresolved V genes explain less than half, and the rest is unexplained. V and J calls and clone size are given by that table; D and trimming were obtained from the DNA. This sample holds approximately 810,000 clones; 80% to 95% were observed only once. The top ten clones comprise less than 25% of the sample.

Per the germline V gene, SGHRS is the CDR1 and YFSETQ is the CDR2. Inclusive of the bounding cysteine and phenylalanine, the CDR3 is 13 residues long. Just CDR3 DNA is preserved here, 39 bases in frame from base 1. V is pared back by 0 bases and J by 1 base, with 4 bases lying between the germline termini. This receptor was identified in a young man in good health. Material: naive CD8+ T cells sorted from blood. The sample's cell subset or site, from its label and the paper: CD45RA+CCR7+. The V gene is TRBV5-1 and the J gene is TRBJ1-1, with the identity of the D gene unclear. The nucleotides read TGCGCCAGCAGCTTGGAAGGGAACACTGAAGCTTTCTTT. Translated, it reads CASSLEGNTEAFF.